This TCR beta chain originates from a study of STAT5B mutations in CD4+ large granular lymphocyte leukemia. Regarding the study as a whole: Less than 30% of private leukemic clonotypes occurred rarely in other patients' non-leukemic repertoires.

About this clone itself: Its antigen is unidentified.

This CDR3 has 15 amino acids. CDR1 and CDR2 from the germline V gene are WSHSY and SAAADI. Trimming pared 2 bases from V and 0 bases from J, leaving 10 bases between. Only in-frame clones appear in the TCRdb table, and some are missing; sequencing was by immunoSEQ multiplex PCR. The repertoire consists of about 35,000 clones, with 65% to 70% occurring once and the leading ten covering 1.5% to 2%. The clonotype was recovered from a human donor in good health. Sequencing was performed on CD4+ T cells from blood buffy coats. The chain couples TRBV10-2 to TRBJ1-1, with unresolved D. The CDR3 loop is CASSERATMNTEAFF. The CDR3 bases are TGCGCCAGCAGTGAGAGGGCCACAATGAACACTGAAGCTTTCTTT.